Sequencing of this T cell receptor beta chain was carried out in a study of human T cells and chemical hapten exposure (dated by TCRdb to the early 2020s). Regarding the study in general: For sensitization, 2% DPC in acetone was applied to an approximately 2 cm by approximately 2 cm area of upper inner arm skin. For TCR sequencing, blood came from 25 to 35 alopecia patients at anywhere from one to four time points (pre-sensitization, 2, 6 and 24 weeks). Patient blood was sampled pre-sensitization (week 0) and at 2, 6 and about 24 weeks after DPC sensitization. Throughout the study period of about 23 weeks, patients also received therapeutic DPC doses to the scalp every week. Patch tests used Finn chambers with 0.01% DPC on the upper back, scored after 6 days by International Contact Dermatitis Research Group standards. Libraries were pooled for sequencing, and variation in per-sample TCR yields was attributed mainly to small differences in library volumes within the pool. Peripheral blood TCR repertoire changes were tracked in vivo in alopecia patients during primary and secondary sensitization to the hapten diphenylcyclopropenone (DPC). Alopecia areata with under or over 50% scalp involvement, alopecia totalis and alopecia universalis were represented in the patient cohort, which was mostly female.

In regard to this clonotype: The target of this receptor is not known. No much larger clonotype is one base removed from it; base qualities were not supplied.

The method was RACE. The instrument was a NextSeq 500. Library preparation attached unique molecular identifiers to individual cDNA molecules for quantitative, reproducible TCR counting. From each blood RNA sample, both TCR alpha and TCR beta chains were sequenced. The original pipeline was this. Samples had a median of about 96,000 TCRs, with a range from roughly 20,000 to 690,600. V, J and CDR3 annotation of the TCR reads was performed with the Decombinator software suite. For PS versus PT1 abundance plots, all samples were subsampled to the same number of TCRs (28,000). Expanded TCRs were defined as absent before sensitization and observed at least eight times at the 2-week time point. The raw public reads went through TCRdb reprocessing: fastp at Q25, MiXCR clone calling, in-frame beta chains kept. Entries are consolidated by CDR3 protein sequence, retaining the most common genes and DNA. TCRdb's processing, not the authors' own work, is the source of the V and J calls. The sample data list 84,000 or so distinct CDR3 sequences, and about a tenth of these were observed just once. The top ten hold 2.5% of the sample.

This sample's time point label indicates: patch test 2, 6 weeks after DPC sensitization. Reading the label with the study, this specimen's treatment or condition is: therapeutic diphenylcyclopropenone sensitization with weekly scalp DPC. At every patch-test visit, the blood draw took place before the patch test was put on. To be eligible, patients had to be aged 18 to 70, diagnosed with alopecia and judged suitable for DPC therapy, while pregnant patients were excluded. Total RNA was isolated from unfractionated whole blood collected in Tempus Blood RNA tubes. V gives up 2 bases and J gives up 1 base, and the segment between their germline ends measures 11 bases. The CDR3 holds 15 amino acids from the cysteine to the phenylalanine. Solely the CDR3 DNA is kept, with 45 bases framed from the first base. CDR1 is given as DFQATT and CDR2 as SNEGSKA, both from the germline V gene (reference sequence).

General findings and caveats noted by the study authors: Because every patient had alopecia, a presumed autoimmune disease, the patients' immune response might differ from that of healthy individuals. Significantly more large CDR3 similarity clusters were formed by expanded TCRs than by pre-sensitization or healthy control sets, consistent with antigen-driven responses. Patch test score was positively correlated with the number of PT1 expanded TCRs, with significance at thresholds 8, 16 and 32 but not at 4. DPC sensitization did not change how many TCRs were above 1 in 1000 frequency, and no evidence was found of alterations in global repertoire structure. Repeated subsampling changed both the strength of the expansion versus patch-test correlation and the threshold at which that correlation became significant.

The chain uses TRBV20-1 and TRBJ2-2; matching of 5 bases hints at TRBD2 as the D gene. This specimen consisted of whole blood, obtained in connection with sensitization to the hapten diphenylcyclopropenone (DPC). This clonotype originated in a woman in her 30s with alopecia areata. Some clones in this sample may be carry-over from other donors' samples. The CDR3 protein sequence reads: CSARNPGKNTGELFF. The DNA sequence is given as TGCAGTGCTAGAAACCCCGGGAAGAACACCGGGGAGCTGTTTTTT.